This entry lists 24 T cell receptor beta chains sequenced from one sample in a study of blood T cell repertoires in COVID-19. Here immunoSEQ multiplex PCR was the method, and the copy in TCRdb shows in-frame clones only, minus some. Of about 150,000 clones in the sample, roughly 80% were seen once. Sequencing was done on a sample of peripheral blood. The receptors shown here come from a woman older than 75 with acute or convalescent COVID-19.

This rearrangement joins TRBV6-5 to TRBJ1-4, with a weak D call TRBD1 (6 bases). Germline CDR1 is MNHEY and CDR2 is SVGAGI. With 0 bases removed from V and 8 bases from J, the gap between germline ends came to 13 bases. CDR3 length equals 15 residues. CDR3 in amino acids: CASSYSAGVGEKLFF. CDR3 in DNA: TGTGCCAGCAGTTACTCCGCAGGGGTAGGCGAAAAACTGTTTTTT.

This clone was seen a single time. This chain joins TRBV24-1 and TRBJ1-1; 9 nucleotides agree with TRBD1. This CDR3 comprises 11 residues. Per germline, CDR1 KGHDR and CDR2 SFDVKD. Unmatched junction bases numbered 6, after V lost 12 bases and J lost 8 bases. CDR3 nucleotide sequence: TGTGCCGTCGGGACAGGGAGGGAAGCTTTCTTT. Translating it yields CAVGTGREAFF.

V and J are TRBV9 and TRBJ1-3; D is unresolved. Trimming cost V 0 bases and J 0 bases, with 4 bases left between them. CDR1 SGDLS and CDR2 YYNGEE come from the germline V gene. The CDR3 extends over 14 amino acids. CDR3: CASSVASSGNTIYF. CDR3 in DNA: TGTGCCAGCAGCGTAGCCAGCTCTGGAAACACCATATATTTT.

CDR3 in amino acids: CASSLSPGPGENNEQFF. DNA for the CDR3: TGTGCCAGCAGCTTAAGCCCGGGCCCTGGGGAGAATAATGAGCAGTTCTTC. This sequence joins TRBV7-3 and TRBJ2-1, with D tentatively TRBD2 (5 bases). The CDR3 covers 17 residues. V was cut by 1 base and J by 7 bases, with 20 bases left in between. Germline V lookup: CDR1 SGHTA, CDR2 FQGTGA.

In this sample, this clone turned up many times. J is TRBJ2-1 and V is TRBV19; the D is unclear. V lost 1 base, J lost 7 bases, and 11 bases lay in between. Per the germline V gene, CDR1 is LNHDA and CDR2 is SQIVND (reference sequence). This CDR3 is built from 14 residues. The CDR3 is CASSIVLVGNEQFF. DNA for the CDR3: TGTGCCAGTAGTATAGTGCTAGTCGGAAATGAGCAGTTCTTC.

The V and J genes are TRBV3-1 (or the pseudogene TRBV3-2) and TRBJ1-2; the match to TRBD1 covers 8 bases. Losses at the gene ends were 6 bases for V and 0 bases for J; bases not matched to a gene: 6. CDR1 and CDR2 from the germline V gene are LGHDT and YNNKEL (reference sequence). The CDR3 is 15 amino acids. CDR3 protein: CASSFGQGSNYGYTF. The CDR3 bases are TGTGCCAGCAGTTTCGGACAGGGTTCTAACTATGGCTACACCTTC.

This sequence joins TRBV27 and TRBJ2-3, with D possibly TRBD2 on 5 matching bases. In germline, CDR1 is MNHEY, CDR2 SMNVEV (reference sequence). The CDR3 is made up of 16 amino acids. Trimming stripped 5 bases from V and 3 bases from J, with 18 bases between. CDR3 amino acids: CASSLAGVPGTDTQYF. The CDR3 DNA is TGTGCCAGCAGTCTCGCCGGGGTCCCGGGGACAGATACGCAGTATTTT.

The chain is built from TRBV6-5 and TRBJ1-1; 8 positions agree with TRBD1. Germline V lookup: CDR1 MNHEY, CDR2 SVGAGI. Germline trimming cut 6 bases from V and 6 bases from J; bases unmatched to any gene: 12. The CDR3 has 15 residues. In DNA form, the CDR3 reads TGTGCCAGCAGCCTCACAGGGGGGAGGGATCCTGAAGCTTTCTTT. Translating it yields CASSLTGGRDPEAFF.

The CDR3 nucleotides read TGTGCCAGCAGCGCACTAGCGGGAGTTACAGATACGCAGTATTTT. Protein sequence: CASSALAGVTDTQYF. This chain uses TRBV7-3 with TRBJ2-3; 11 positions agree with TRBD2. This CDR3 has 15 residues. CDR1 is SGHTA and CDR2 is FQGTGA in the germline V gene. V lost 5 bases to trimming and J lost 3 bases; unmatched junction nucleotides: 4. Drawing the rest from reference TRBV7-3 and TRBJ2-3, the complete variable domain is GAGVSQTPSNKVTEKGKYVELRCDPISGHTALYWYRQSLGQGPEFLIYFQGTGAADDSGLPNDRFFAVRPEGSVSTLKIQRTERGDSAVYLCASSALAGVTDTQYFGPGTRLTVL.

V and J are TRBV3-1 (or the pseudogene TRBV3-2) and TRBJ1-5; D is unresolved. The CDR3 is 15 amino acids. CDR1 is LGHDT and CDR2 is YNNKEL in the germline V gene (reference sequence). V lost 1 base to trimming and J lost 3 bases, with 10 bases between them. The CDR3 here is CASSQGHNINQPQHF. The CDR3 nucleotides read TGTGCCAGCAGCCAAGGCCACAACATCAATCAGCCCCAGCATTTT.

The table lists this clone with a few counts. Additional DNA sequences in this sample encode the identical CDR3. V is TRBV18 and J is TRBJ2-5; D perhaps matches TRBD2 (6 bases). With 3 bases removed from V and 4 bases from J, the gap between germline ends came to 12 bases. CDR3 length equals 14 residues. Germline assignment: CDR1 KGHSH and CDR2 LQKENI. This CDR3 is CASSPRGSGETQYF. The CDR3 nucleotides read TGTGCCAGCTCACCCCGGGGGAGTGGAGAGACCCAGTACTTC.

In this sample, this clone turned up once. The DNA for the CDR3 is TGTGCCAGCAGCTTGGCCACAGGGGATTTCTATGGCTACACCTTC. It yields the protein CASSLATGDFYGYTF. This sequence joins TRBV5-4 and TRBJ1-2; 7 nucleotides line up with TRBD1. The CDR3 totals 15 residues. V lost 0 bases and J lost 4; bases outside the gene matches: 6. The germline CDR1 and CDR2 sequences are SGHNT and YYREEE (reference sequence).

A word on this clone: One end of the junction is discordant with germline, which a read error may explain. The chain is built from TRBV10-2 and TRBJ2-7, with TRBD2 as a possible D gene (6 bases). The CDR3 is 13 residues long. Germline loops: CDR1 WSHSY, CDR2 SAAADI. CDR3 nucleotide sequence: TGCGCCAGCAGTGAGTCGAATCGGGAGAAATTTGACTTC. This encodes CASSESNREKFDF.

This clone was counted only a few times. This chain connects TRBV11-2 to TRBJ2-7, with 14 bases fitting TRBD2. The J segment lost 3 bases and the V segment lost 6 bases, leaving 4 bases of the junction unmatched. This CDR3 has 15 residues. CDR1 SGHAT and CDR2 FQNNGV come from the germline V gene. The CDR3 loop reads CASRRTSGRFYEQYF. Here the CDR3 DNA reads TGTGCCAGCAGAAGGACTAGCGGGAGGTTCTACGAGCAGTACTTC.

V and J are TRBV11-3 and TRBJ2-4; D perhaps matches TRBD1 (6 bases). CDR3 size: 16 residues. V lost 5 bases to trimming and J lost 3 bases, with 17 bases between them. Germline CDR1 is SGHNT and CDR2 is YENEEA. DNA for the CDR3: TGTGCCAGCAGCCCCGGGCCCGGACAGAGCAAAAACATTCAGTACTTC. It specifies CASSPGPGQSKNIQYF.

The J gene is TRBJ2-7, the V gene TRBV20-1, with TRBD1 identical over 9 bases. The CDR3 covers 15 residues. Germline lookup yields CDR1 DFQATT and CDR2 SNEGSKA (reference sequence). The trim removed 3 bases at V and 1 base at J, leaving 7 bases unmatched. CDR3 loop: CSASADRGFSYEQYF. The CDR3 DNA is TGCAGTGCTAGTGCGGACAGGGGTTTTTCCTACGAGCAGTACTTC.

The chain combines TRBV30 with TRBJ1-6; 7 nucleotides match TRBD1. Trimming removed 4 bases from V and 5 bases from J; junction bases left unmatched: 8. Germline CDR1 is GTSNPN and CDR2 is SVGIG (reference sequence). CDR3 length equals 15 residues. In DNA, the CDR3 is TGTGCCTGGAACCCAGGGGGTTTCGATAATTCACCCCTCCACTTT. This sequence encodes CAWNPGGFDNSPLHF.

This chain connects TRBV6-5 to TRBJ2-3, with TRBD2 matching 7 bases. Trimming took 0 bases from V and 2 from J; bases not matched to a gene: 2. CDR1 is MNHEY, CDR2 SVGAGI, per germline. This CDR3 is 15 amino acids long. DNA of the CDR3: TGTGCCAGCAGTTACTCCGGGACTAACACAGATACGCAGTATTTT. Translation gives CASSYSGTNTDTQYF.

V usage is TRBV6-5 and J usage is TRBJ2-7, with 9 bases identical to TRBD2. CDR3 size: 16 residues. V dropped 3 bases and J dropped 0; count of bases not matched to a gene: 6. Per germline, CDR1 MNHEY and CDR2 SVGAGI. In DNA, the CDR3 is TGTGCCAGCAGTTATGACGCGGGAGGGAGCTCCTACGAGCAGTACTTC. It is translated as CASSYDAGGSSYEQYF.

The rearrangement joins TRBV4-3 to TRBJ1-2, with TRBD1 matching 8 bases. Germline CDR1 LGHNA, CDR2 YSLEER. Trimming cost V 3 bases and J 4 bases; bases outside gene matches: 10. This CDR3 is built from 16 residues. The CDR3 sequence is CASSHLTGTGPYGYTF. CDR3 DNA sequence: TGCGCCAGCAGCCACCTAACCGGGACAGGCCCCTATGGCTACACCTTC.

The CDR3 DNA reads TGTGCCAGCAGTCTAGGACTAGCGGGCCAGACCCAGTACTTC. This encodes CASSLGLAGQTQYF. The chain joins TRBV6-5 to TRBJ2-5, with 11 bases lining up with TRBD2. This CDR3 has 14 residues. The V segment lost 5 bases and the J segment 6 bases; nucleotides outside the gene matches: 5. Germline-derived CDR1 and CDR2 are MNHEY and SVGAGI.

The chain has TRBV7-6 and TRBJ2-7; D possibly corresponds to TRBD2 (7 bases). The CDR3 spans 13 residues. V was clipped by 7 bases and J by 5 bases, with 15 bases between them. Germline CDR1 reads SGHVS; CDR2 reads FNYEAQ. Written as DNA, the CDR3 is TGTGCCAGCAAACCTACGGGGGGCCACGAGCAGTACTTC. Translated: CASKPTGGHEQYF.

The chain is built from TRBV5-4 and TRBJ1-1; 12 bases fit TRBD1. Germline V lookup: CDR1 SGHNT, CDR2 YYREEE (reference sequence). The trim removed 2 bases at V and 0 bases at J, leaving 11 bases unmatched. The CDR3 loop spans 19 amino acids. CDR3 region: CASSFGPGQGARMNTEAFF. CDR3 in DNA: TGTGCCAGCAGCTTCGGCCCGGGACAGGGGGCGAGAATGAACACTGAAGCTTTCTTT.

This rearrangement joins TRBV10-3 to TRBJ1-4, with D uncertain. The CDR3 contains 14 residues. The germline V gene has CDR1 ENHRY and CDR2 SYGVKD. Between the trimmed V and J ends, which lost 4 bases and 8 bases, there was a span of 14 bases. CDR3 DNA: TGTGCCATCAGTGGAGAGGGAACCGGGGAAAAACTGTTTTTT. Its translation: CAISGEGTGEKLFF.